This is a list of T cell receptor beta chains from one sample in a study of T cell changes during pregnancy in multiple sclerosis. Data came from immunoSEQ multiplex PCR; TCRdb stores just in-frame clones and leaves some out. Of roughly 20,000 clones in the sample, 89% were seen once. This specimen consisted of CD8+ T cells from peripheral blood mononuclear cells, obtained in the second trimester of pregnancy. These receptors originate from a female donor in good health, enrolled as a control in a pregnancy study. Both conserved end residues are part of each CDR3. Each record gives: clone size, J gene, D gene, V gene, CDR3 DNA, CDR3 protein. The D gene is left open where the match is weak. Size is omitted from some rows. Given values are once, few, many or a class for expanded clones.

NA	TRBJ2-5	TRBD2	TRBV9	TGTGCCAGCAGCGTAGGATTAGCGGGAGAGGAGACCCAGTACTTC	CASSVGLAGEETQYF
NA	TRBJ2-7	NA	TRBV7-6	TGTGCCAGCGGACCGTCGGGAATCTACGAGCAGTACTTC	CASGPSGIYEQYF
NA	TRBJ2-1	NA	TRBV1	TGCACCAGCAGCCAAGAAAGACTAGCGGGGTACAATGAGCAGTTCTTC	CTSSQERLAGYNEQFF
NA	TRBJ1-1	NA	TRBV27	TGTGCCAGCAGTAGCAGGGTCATGTACACTGAAGCTTTCTTT	CASSSRVMYTEAFF
NA	TRBJ2-5	NA	TRBV6-1	TGTGCCAGCAGAACCAGATACCAAGAGACCCAGTACTTC	CASRTRYQETQYF
NA	TRBJ2-3	NA	TRBV2	TGTGCCAGCTTATACCCCAGCGGCACAGATACGCAGTATTTT	CASLYPSGTDTQYF
NA	TRBJ2-3	TRBD2	TRBV7-9	TGTGCCAGCAGCTTCCCCAGCGGGAGGGCCTCGGGCACAGATACGCAGTATTTT	CASSFPSGRASGTDTQYF
NA	TRBJ2-7	TRBD1	TRBV18	TGTGCCAGCTCAGGACAGGACAGCTCCTACGAGCAGTACTTC	CASSGQDSSYEQYF
NA	TRBJ2-2	NA	TRBV15	TGTGCCACCAGCAGAGGCAGGGGCAGTCACACCGGGGAGCTGTTTTTT	CATSRGRGSHTGELFF
NA	TRBJ1-2	NA	TRBV6-5	TGTGCCAGCAGTGGGGGTAACAGGGAAGGGTATGGCTACACCTTC	CASSGGNREGYGYTF
NA	TRBJ2-1	NA	TRBV12-5	TGTGCTAGTGCTATAGGGGGGGGGCGATACAATGAGCAGTTCTTC	CASAIGGGRYNEQFF
NA	TRBJ2-7	TRBD2	TRBV29-1	TGCAGCGTTGAGGGTCTAGCGGGAGCGGGCTACGAGCAGTACTTC	CSVEGLAGAGYEQYF
NA	TRBJ1-2	TRBD1	TRBV5-1	TGCGCCAGCAGGATATGGACAGGGGGCAACTATGGCTACACCTTC	CASRIWTGGNYGYTF
NA	TRBJ1-1	NA	TRBV20-1	TGCAGTGCTCCAAGGACAGCTGAAGCTTTCTTT	CSAPRTAEAFF
NA	TRBJ1-4	TRBD1	TRBV5-6	TGTGCCAGCAGCTTATACCCGACAGGGGTGCATGAAAAACTGTTTTTT	CASSLYPTGVHEKLFF
NA	TRBJ2-3	TRBD2	TRBV6-1	TGTGCCAGCAGTGAAGAAGTGGGAGGGCGGGATACGCAGTATTTT	CASSEEVGGRDTQYF
NA	TRBJ2-2	NA	TRBV5-4	TGTGCCAGCAGCTTGGGCTCGGGCGGGGTAAACACCGGGGAGCTGTTTTTT	CASSLGSGGVNTGELFF
NA	TRBJ1-5	NA	TRBV5-5	TGTGCCAGCAGCTCCCAGGGAGGTGGGGGCAATCAGCCCCAGCATTTT	CASSSQGGGGNQPQHF
few	TRBJ1-5	NA	TRBV7-9	TGTGCCAGCAGCTTAGAGGAGGGGAATCAGCCCCAGCATTTT	CASSLEEGNQPQHF
NA	TRBJ1-1	NA	TRBV5-1	TGCGCCAGCAGCTTGAAGGGACTGATGAACACTGAAGCTTTCTTT	CASSLKGLMNTEAFF
NA	TRBJ2-7	NA	TRBV11-2	TGTGCCAGCAGCTTACGCCGGTTACACGAGCAGTACTTC	CASSLRRLHEQYF
once	TRBJ2-5	NA	TRBV28	TGTGCCAGCAGTCCCTCCCTAGGGACACCACAAGAGACCCAGTACTTC	CASSPSLGTPQETQYF
NA	TRBJ2-7	TRBD2	TRBV28	TGTGCCAGCAGAAATCGGCCGACTAGCGGGACTTACGAGCAGTACTTC	CASRNRPTSGTYEQYF
NA	TRBJ1-1	NA	TRBV4-2	TGTGCCAGCAGCCAAGGCAGGATAGAAGCTTTCTTT	CASSQGRIEAFF
NA	TRBJ2-4	NA	TRBV21-1	TGTGCCAGCAGCAAAAAGCGGCGGGGTAGGGACAAAAACATTCAGTACTTC	CASSKKRRGRDKNIQYF
NA	TRBJ2-1	TRBD2	TRBV19	TGTGCCAGTAGTATAGTGATCCGACGGGAGGGCCTCTACAATGAGCAGTTCTTC	CASSIVIRREGLYNEQFF
once	TRBJ1-1	TRBD1	TRBV13	TGTGCCAGCAGAGGGACAGGGAGAGACACTGAAGCTTTCTTT	CASRGTGRDTEAFF
NA	TRBJ1-1	TRBD1	TRBV4-1	TGCGCCAGCATTATAATCTCAGGGGGTCGGACTGAAGCTTTCTTT	CASIIISGGRTEAFF
NA	TRBJ2-1	NA	TRBV19	TGTGCCAGTAGTATAGAGGAGGACTACAATGAGCAGTTCTTC	CASSIEEDYNEQFF
NA	TRBJ2-3	NA	TRBV9	TGTGCCAGCAGGGGGGGTCTCTCCACAGATACGCAGTATTTT	CASRGGLSTDTQYF
NA	TRBJ2-1	NA	TRBV6-6	TGTGCCAGCAGTTACTCGGCAAATGAGCAGTTCTTC	CASSYSANEQFF
NA	TRBJ2-3	NA	TRBV12-5	TGTGCTAGTGGTTTGGTACTGGTCCCAGATACGCAGTATTTT	CASGLVLVPDTQYF
NA	TRBJ2-7	TRBD1	TRBV7-9	TGTGCCAGCAGCACTACCGGGACAGGGGGCTCCGCATCCTACGAGCAGTACTTC	CASSTTGTGGSASYEQYF
NA	TRBJ2-1	TRBD2	TRBV6-4	TGTGCCAGCAGTGAAATAGCGGGAGGAGGGTACAATGAGCAGTTCTTC	CASSEIAGGGYNEQFF
once	TRBJ2-3	TRBD2	TRBV2	TGTGCCAGCAGTGGTAGCGGGGGGGCAGATACGCAGTATTTT	CASSGSGGADTQYF
NA	TRBJ1-5	TRBD1	TRBV6-6	TGTGCCAGCACTAAACTACAGGGGGGCGATCAGCCCCAGCATTTT	CASTKLQGGDQPQHF
NA	TRBJ2-7	TRBD2	TRBV7-9	TGTGCCAGCAAGGAGAGCGGGACCTACGAGCAGTACTTC	CASKESGTYEQYF
NA	TRBJ2-5	NA	TRBV6-1	TGTGCCAGCATATCAGCGGTAGAGGTTGGGACCCAGTACTTC	CASISAVEVGTQYF
NA	TRBJ1-5	NA	TRBV21-1	TGTGCCAGCAGCACGCTCCGGGATCCCCTGGGCAATCAGCCCCAGCATTTT	CASSTLRDPLGNQPQHF
NA	TRBJ2-7	NA	TRBV11-1	TGTGCCAGCAGCTTCCTGGGGACTCACTACGAGCAGTACTTC	CASSFLGTHYEQYF
once	TRBJ2-7	NA	TRBV10-3	TGTGCCACCGGGACAATCTACGAGCAGTACTTC	CATGTIYEQYF
NA	TRBJ2-1	TRBD2	TRBV5-4	TGTGCCAGCAGAATTAGCGGGGGGCCCCCTGGTGAGCAGTTCTTC	CASRISGGPPGEQFF
NA	TRBJ2-3	NA	TRBV10-3	TGTGCCATCAGTGTGATACTAGGGCAGGCAGATACGCAGTATTTT	CAISVILGQADTQYF
medium-sized	TRBJ1-4	NA	TRBV15	TGTGCCACCAGCAGTGGAACAGTCTCCGAAAAACTGTTTTTT	CATSSGTVSEKLFF
NA	TRBJ1-2	NA	TRBV19	TGTGCCAGTACCCCCCCCGGGAACAACTATGGCTACACCTTC	CASTPPGNNYGYTF
NA	TRBJ1-2	NA	TRBV2	TGTGCCAAGGGGGGGCAGGGGCGCGCTGGCTACACCTTC	CAKGGQGRAGYTF
NA	TRBJ2-3	TRBD1	TRBV7-9	TGTGCCAGCAGCTCCCAGGGGGCGACGAGCACAGATACGCAGTATTTT	CASSSQGATSTDTQYF